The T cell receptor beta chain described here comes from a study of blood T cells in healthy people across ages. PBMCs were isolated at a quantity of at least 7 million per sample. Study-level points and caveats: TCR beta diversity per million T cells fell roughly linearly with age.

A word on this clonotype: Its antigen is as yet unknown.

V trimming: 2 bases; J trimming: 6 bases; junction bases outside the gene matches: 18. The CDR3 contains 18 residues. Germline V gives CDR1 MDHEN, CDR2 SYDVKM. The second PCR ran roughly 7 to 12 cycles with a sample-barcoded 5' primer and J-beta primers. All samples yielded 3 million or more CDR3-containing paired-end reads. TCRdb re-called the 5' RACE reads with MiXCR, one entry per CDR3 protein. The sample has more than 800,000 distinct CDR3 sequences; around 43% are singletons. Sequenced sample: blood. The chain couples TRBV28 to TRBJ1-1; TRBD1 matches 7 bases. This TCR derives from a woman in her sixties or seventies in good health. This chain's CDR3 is CASSLTAMTGRGGAEAFF. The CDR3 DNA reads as TGTGCCAGCAGTTTAACCGCCATGACAGGGAGAGGGGGGGCTGAAGCTTTCTTT.